This T cell receptor beta chain came from a study of Ad26.COV2.S vaccination and SARS-CoV-2 variants. Study background: In the COV1001 trial, the donor was in the Ad26.COV2.S arm.

Treatment indicated: roughly 19 received Ad26.COV2.S at low or high dose, single or two shots; about 5 received placebo; per-sample allocation not given. The samples were gathered on day 63 after the first injection of vaccine or placebo. Wuhan-strain SARS-CoV-2 spike was expressed by the Ad26 vector that made up the vaccine. In germline, CDR1 is SGHDT, CDR2 YYEEEE. This CDR3 region has 13 residues. The ends lost 0 bases at V and 6 bases at J; junction bases unmatched: 0. Here immunoSEQ multiplex PCR was the method, and the copy in TCRdb shows in-frame clones only, minus some. Here the sample spans over 400,000 clones, roughly nine tenths being singletons.

The J gene is TRBJ2-3, the V gene TRBV5-6, with 8 bases aligning to TRBD1. This clonotype was sampled from a person between 18 and 65 years old who received the Ad26.COV2.S COVID-19 vaccine or a placebo. Sequences were derived from peripheral blood, sampled in a trial of Ad26.COV2.S vaccine versus placebo. The CDR3 region is CASSLDRGDTQYF. For the CDR3, the DNA is TGTGCCAGCAGCTTGGACAGGGGGGATACGCAGTATTTT.